A single sample gave rise to the 30 T cell receptor beta chains below, sequenced in a study of immune evolution from preneoplasia to lung adenocarcinoma. Clones were read by immunoSEQ multiplex PCR, and TCRdb kept only the in-frame ones, dropping some. The sample lists around 13,000 clones; 80% were seen once. The sequenced material came from FFPE minimally invasive lung adenocarcinoma tissue. The receptor set was obtained from a person aged 70 to 85 with lung adenocarcinoma.

The chain carries TRBV5-4 and TRBJ2-2; D possibly corresponds to TRBD1 (5 bases). The germline V gene encodes CDR1 SGHNT and CDR2 YYREEE (reference sequence). This CDR3 contains 15 residues. The germline V and J ends were trimmed by 0 bases and 1 base, with 7 bases remaining between them. The CDR3 spells CASSLGRVNTGELFF. The CDR3 DNA reads as TGTGCCAGCAGCTTGGGCAGGGTGAACACCGGGGAGCTGTTTTTT.

This chain connects TRBV19 to TRBJ1-2; perhaps TRBD1 as D (6 bases). Per germline, CDR1 LNHDA and CDR2 SQIVND (reference sequence). This CDR3 spans 17 amino acids. Trimming took 7 bases from V and 3 from J, leaving 24 bases between them. CDR3 amino acids: CASTPARGGRADYGYTF. The CDR3, as DNA: TGTGCCAGTACCCCGGCCCGCGGGGGGCGGGCCGACTATGGCTACACCTTC.

V gene TRBV6-5 combines with J gene TRBJ2-1; D possibly corresponds to TRBD2 (7 bases). Trimming shortened V by 2 bases and J by 9 bases, and 11 bases separated the two germline ends. This CDR3 has 13 residues. Germline V gives CDR1 MNHEY, CDR2 SVGAGI. The CDR3 loop is CASSYKGGVEQFF. The CDR3 DNA sequence: TGTGCCAGCAGTTACAAGGGGGGGGTTGAGCAGTTCTTC.

This clone was detected once. The CDR3 here is CASSYRGSSYEQYF. As DNA, the CDR3 is TGTGCCAGCAGTTACAGGGGGAGCTCCTACGAGCAGTACTTC. This rearrangement joins TRBV27 to TRBJ2-7, with 8 bases fitting TRBD1. V lost 4 bases and J lost 0; bases outside the gene matches: 2. The germline CDR1 and CDR2 sequences are MNHEY and SMNVEV (reference sequence). CDR3 length: 14 amino acids.

In its sample, this clone was seen once. At one end the junction does not follow the germline gene, possibly because of a read error. CDR3 sequence reads: CASSVEGTSGLPTKQYF. Here the CDR3 DNA reads TGTGCCAGCAGCGTAGAAGGGACTAGCGGTCTGCCTACGAAGCAGTACTTC. V is TRBV11-2 and J is TRBJ2-7, with TRBD2 matching 11 bases. The CDR3 totals 17 residues. CDR1 and CDR2 from the germline V gene are SGHAT and FQNNGV.

This clone showed up just once. V gene TRBV28 combines with J gene TRBJ2-3; 10 bases align to TRBD2. This CDR3 spans 15 amino acids. Trimming took 6 bases from V and 4 from J; bases not matched to a gene: 7. Germline V gives CDR1 MDHEN, CDR2 SYDVKM. CDR3 amino acids: CASSRPGTSADTQYF. DNA for the CDR3: TGTGCCAGCAGCCGTCCCGGGACTAGCGCAGATACGCAGTATTTT.

V and J are TRBV6-6 and TRBJ1-2; 7 bases align to TRBD1. With V trimmed by 6 bases and J by 7 bases, 11 bases remained unmatched. The CDR3 runs 14 residues. CDR1 is MNHNY, CDR2 SVGAGI, per germline (reference sequence). CDR3 nucleotide sequence: TGTGCCAGCAGGAAGGGCGCAGGGGGTTCTGGCTACACCTTC. Translating it yields CASRKGAGGSGYTF.

This clone appeared once. This sequence joins TRBV18 and TRBJ1-1; perhaps TRBD1 as D (5 bases). The CDR3 length is 15 residues. Per germline, CDR1 KGHSH and CDR2 LQKENI. V shed 4 bases and J shed 0 bases, with 12 bases lying between them. CDR3 DNA sequence: TGTGCCAGCTCACGCACAGAGGGGATGAACACTGAAGCTTTCTTT. Protein: CASSRTEGMNTEAFF. The whole variable domain, filled in from reference TRBV18 and TRBJ1-1, reads NAGVMQNPRHLVRRRGQEARLRCSPMKGHSHVYWYRQLPEEGLKFMVYLQKENIIDESGMPKERFSAEFPKEGPSILRIQQVVRGDSAAYFCASSRTEGMNTEAFFGQGTRLTVV.

The J gene is TRBJ2-3, the V gene TRBV5-4; D is ambiguous. The CDR3 has 15 residues. Germline CDR1 SGHNT, CDR2 YYREEE (reference sequence). Trimming left V 0 bases short and J 2 bases short, with 10 bases between. In DNA form, the CDR3 reads TGTGCCAGCAGCTTGGGGGTGTCTAACACAGATACGCAGTATTTT. Its translation: CASSLGVSNTDTQYF. Filled out from reference TRBV5-4 and TRBJ2-3, the complete variable domain reads ETGVTQSPTHLIKTRGQQVTLRCSSQSGHNTVSWYQQALGQGPQFIFQYYREEENGRGNFPPRFSGLQFPNYSSELNVNALELDDSALYLCASSLGVSNTDTQYFGPGTRLTVL.

This chain uses TRBV2 with TRBJ1-5; 7 nucleotides agree with TRBD1. CDR1 SNHLY and CDR2 FYNNEI come from the germline V gene. This CDR3 comprises 16 residues. J lost 5 bases, V lost 5 bases, and 12 bases had no gene match. Here the CDR3 reads CASSPEETGRDQPQHF. The CDR3 region has the DNA TGTGCCAGCAGTCCTGAAGAGACAGGGCGCGATCAGCCCCAGCATTTT.

The rearrangement uses TRBV7-6 and TRBJ1-1; the D gene is possibly TRBD1 (6 bases). Trimming took off 3 bases at V and 1 base at J, with 15 bases between the two ends. There are 16 residues in the CDR3. Germline V lookup: CDR1 SGHVS, CDR2 FNYEAQ. CDR3 loop: CASSFNPRTENTEAFF. CDR3 coding DNA: TGTGCCAGCAGCTTTAATCCAAGGACAGAGAACACTGAAGCTTTCTTT.

V is TRBV9 and J is TRBJ1-1; D may be TRBD1 (6 bases). The germline V and J ends were trimmed by 3 bases and 5 bases, with 11 bases remaining between them. This CDR3 has 13 residues. Germline V CDR1 and CDR2: SGDLS, YYNGEE. The CDR3 spells CASSASGTTEAFF. CDR3 nucleotides: TGTGCCAGCAGCGCCTCCGGGACAACTGAAGCTTTCTTT.

A remark on this clone: The same CDR3 also results from other DNA sequences found in this sample. The chain employs TRBV7-9 and TRBJ2-7; D ambiguous. V shed 6 bases and J shed 3 bases, with 9 bases lying between them. From germline, CDR1 is SEHNR and CDR2 FQNEAQ (reference sequence). This CDR3 has 12 amino acids. CDR3 sequence: CASSLSGYEQYF. In DNA form, the CDR3 reads TGTGCCAGCAGTTTATCGGGCTACGAGCAGTACTTC.

The rearrangement uses TRBV6-1 and TRBJ2-5; TRBD2 matches at 12 bases. This CDR3 contains 15 residues. Trimming took 6 bases from V and 2 from J; bases not matched to a gene: 4. Germline V gene lookup returns CDR1 MNHNS and CDR2 SASEGT. As DNA, the CDR3 is TGTGCCAGCAGCTGGGGACTAGCGGGTCAAGAGACCCAGTACTTC. This codes for CASSWGLAGQETQYF.

The rearrangement uses TRBV28 and TRBJ1-1; maybe TRBD1 (5 bases). V gave up 6 bases and J gave up 7 bases, with 12 bases separating them. The CDR3 sequence is 12 residues long. Germline lookup yields CDR1 MDHEN and CDR2 SYDVKM. CDR3 loop: CASSYGTFEAFF. The CDR3 DNA follows: TGTGCCAGCAGCTACGGGACTTTTGAAGCTTTCTTT.

This chain links TRBV19 with TRBJ2-1; the D gene could be TRBD1 or TRBD2 (5 bases each). The V end was cut by 7 bases, the J end by 10 bases, with 20 bases between. Germline loops: CDR1 LNHDA, CDR2 SQIVND (reference sequence). The CDR3 spans 14 residues. The CDR3 DNA reads as TGTGCCAGTAAAACCGGGACGGCCTTTTCCGAGCAGTTCTTC. Amino acids: CASKTGTAFSEQFF.

This chain links TRBV4-1 with TRBJ1-3, with TRBD1 matching 10 bases. V dropped 3 bases and J dropped 2; count of bases not matched to a gene: 1. CDR3 length: 15 residues. CDR1 and CDR2 from the germline V gene are MGHRA and YSYEKL. The CDR3 here is CASSHGTGAGNTIYF. The CDR3 bases are TGCGCCAGCAGCCACGGGACAGGGGCTGGAAACACCATATATTTT.

V usage is TRBV5-6 and J usage is TRBJ2-1, with 7 nucleotides matching TRBD1. The CDR3 is 14 residues long. Germline V gives CDR1 SGHDT, CDR2 YYEEEE. V dropped 1 base and J dropped 8; count of bases not matched to a gene: 6. The CDR3: CASSLRQGLDEQFF. As DNA, the CDR3 is TGTGCCAGCAGCTTGAGACAGGGTCTAGATGAGCAGTTCTTC.

This clone is deemed medium-sized. J is TRBJ2-1 and V is TRBV9; D is undetermined. V lost 4 bases and J lost 9, with 8 bases in between. The CDR3 totals 11 residues. The V gene's germline CDR1 is SGDLS and CDR2 YYNGEE. The CDR3 loop reads CASSSTGEQFF. The CDR3 DNA is TGTGCCAGCAGCTCAACGGGTGAGCAGTTCTTC.

This clone was seen only once. The chain uses TRBV27 and TRBJ2-1, with D possibly matching TRBD1 (6 bases). The CDR3 is 13 residues long. V shed 6 bases and J shed 2 bases, with 8 bases lying between them. Looked up from germline, CDR1 is MNHEY and CDR2 is SMNVEV (reference sequence). CDR3 region: CASRRGTYNEQFF. The CDR3 DNA reads TGTGCCAGCAGAAGGGGGACCTACAATGAGCAGTTCTTC.

The CDR3 region has the DNA TGTGCCAGCAGCGAAAAAGGGGACCCGGGACAGTTATTTAACTATGGCTACACCTTC. Protein sequence: CASSEKGDPGQLFNYGYTF. This chain connects TRBV21-1 to TRBJ1-2; whether TRBD1, the table's D call, matches the DNA was not checked. TRBV21-1 is classified as a pseudogene. The CDR3 has 19 amino acids.

This chain uses TRBV11-2 with TRBJ1-1, with 7 bases matching TRBD1. Germline CDR1 is SGHAT and CDR2 is FQNNGV. The CDR3 spans 14 residues. J lost 5 bases, V lost 2 bases, and 5 bases had no gene match. This CDR3 reads CASSLTGEGTEAFF. The CDR3 DNA is TGTGCCAGCAGCTTAACAGGGGAAGGGACTGAAGCTTTCTTT.

For this clone: At one of its ends the junction is not consistent with the germline gene, which may arise from a read error. The rearrangement joins TRBV29-1 to TRBJ1-1; D remains ambiguous. This CDR3 comprises 15 residues. Germline-derived CDR1 and CDR2 are SQVTM and ANQGSEA. The CDR3 DNA follows: TGCAGCGTTCCAAATATGGGCCGGCCGAACACTGACGCTTTCTTT. It encodes CSVPNMGRPNTDAFF.

The chain employs TRBV4-2 and TRBJ1-2; 7 positions agree with TRBD1. CDR3 size: 16 residues. J gave up 7 bases and V 0 bases, and 11 bases lay outside the gene matches. CDR1 and CDR2 from the germline V gene are LGHNA and YNFKEQ. The chain's CDR3 is CASSQDAAGGKGGYTF. The CDR3 bases are TGTGCCAGCAGCCAAGATGCAGCAGGGGGAAAAGGTGGCTACACCTTC.

In this sample, this clone turned up a few times. V and J are TRBV7-3 and TRBJ1-6; 10 positions match TRBD1. J lost 8 bases, V lost 1 base, and 2 bases had no gene match. Germline V CDR1 and CDR2: SGHTA, FQGTGA. The CDR3 has 15 amino acids. The CDR3 spells CASSLSGTGDSPLHF. CDR3 DNA: TGTGCCAGCAGCTTAAGCGGGACAGGGGATTCACCCCTCCACTTT.

The rearrangement uses TRBV11-3 and TRBJ2-7, with D possibly being TRBD1 or TRBD2 (5 bases each). V lost 1 base and J 4 bases, leaving 14 bases between the germline ends. The germline V gene has CDR1 SGHNT and CDR2 YENEEA. The CDR3 has 15 residues. CDR3 amino acids: CASSLVGDPNYEQYF. The CDR3 DNA is TGTGCCAGCAGCTTAGTTGGGGACCCGAATTACGAGCAGTACTTC.

The count of this clone is one. The chain employs TRBV28 and TRBJ1-2; tentative D call: TRBD1 (5 bases). CDR3 length: 13 residues. Germline loops: CDR1 MDHEN, CDR2 SYDVKM. The V end was cut by 3 bases, the J end by 7 bases, with 12 bases between. The CDR3 DNA sequence: TGTGCCAGCAGTTTCTCAGGGCCGCCTGGCTACACCTTC. This sequence encodes CASSFSGPPGYTF.

V and J are TRBV30 and TRBJ2-3; 7 bases match TRBD1. The V gene's germline CDR1 is GTSNPN and CDR2 SVGIG (reference sequence). There are 14 residues in the CDR3. V was pared by 7 bases and J by 0 bases, with 7 bases of the junction left unmatched. The CDR3 region is CAFNRGRSTDTQYF. In DNA form, the CDR3 reads TGTGCCTTTAACAGGGGCCGAAGCACAGATACGCAGTATTTT.

The rearrangement links TRBV6-1 to TRBJ2-1, with D possibly TRBD2 on 6 matching bases. The CDR3 runs 14 residues. The V gene's germline CDR1 is MNHNS and CDR2 SASEGT. The germline V and J ends were trimmed by 4 bases and 1 base, with 8 bases remaining between them. The CDR3 region is CASSVGTSYNEQFF. The CDR3 nucleotides read TGTGCCAGCAGTGTAGGGACTTCCTACAATGAGCAGTTCTTC.

The chain carries TRBV11-3 and TRBJ1-3; D gene unclear. Trimming shortened V by 3 bases and J by 4 bases, and 10 bases separated the two germline ends. The CDR3 totals 14 residues. Per the germline V gene, CDR1 is SGHNT and CDR2 is YENEEA. CDR3 amino acids: CASSLAAVGNTIYF. The CDR3 DNA follows: TGTGCCAGCAGCTTGGCGGCAGTCGGAAACACCATATATTTT.